A selection of T cell receptor beta chains follows, all from one sample in a study of T-cell reconstitution after alpha-beta-depleted transplantation in children. TCRdb passed the PCR reads through MiXCR, listing each CDR3 protein once. The sample has tens of thousands of distinct CDR3 sequences, around 4.7% seen once. The source material was PBMCs, mostly from graft donor cells, sampled 180 days after TCRalphabeta/CD19-depleted stem cell transplant. These receptors were obtained from a boy under two years old who had a stem cell transplant for acute myeloid leukemia, so the T cells may come from the graft donor. CDR3s include the opening cysteine and the closing phenylalanine or tryptophan. A D gene is named only where the DNA matches it firmly. Not every row has a clone size; where given, it reads once, few, many or a size class.

TRBV24-1	18	many	-	TRBJ2-1	TGTGCCACCAGTGACCCCCACCGCGGGGATAGCTCCTACAATGAGCAGTTCTTC	CATSDPHRGDSSYNEQFF
TRBV30	13	many	-	TRBJ1-2	TGTGCCTGGAGTCGGGCCGGGGTCTATGGCTACACCTTC	CAWSRAGVYGYTF
TRBV19	13	few	-	TRBJ1-1	TGTGCCAGTAGTATAAATACAGGACTTGAAGCTTTCTTT	CASSINTGLEAFF
TRBV5-1	14	many	-	TRBJ1-5	TGCGCCAGCAGCCCCGGCGGGGCGAATCAGCCCCAGCATTTT	CASSPGGANQPQHF
TRBV4-1	13	many	-	TRBJ2-3	TGCGCCAGCAGCCAAGGCTCCTCAGGTACGCAGTATTTT	CASSQGSSGTQYF
TRBV30	13	many	TRBD1	TRBJ2-6	TGTGCCCAGGACAGGGCTGGGGCCAACGTCCTGACTTTC	CAQDRAGANVLTF
TRBV6-5	15	-	TRBD1	TRBJ1-1	TGTGCCAGCAGTTACTCCCGGGACAGGGACACTGAAGCTTTCTTT	CASSYSRDRDTEAFF
TRBV18	16	many	-	TRBJ2-2	TGTGCCAGCTCACCATTCCAGGACGCCAACACCGGGGAGCTGTTTTTT	CASSPFQDANTGELFF
TRBV25-1	17	many	TRBD2	TRBJ2-1	TGTGCCAGCAGTGAATACCCGACTAGCGGGGGCCCCAATGAGCAGTTCTTC	CASSEYPTSGGPNEQFF
TRBV12-3/TRBV12-4	14	many	TRBD2	TRBJ2-7	TGTGCCAGCAGTTTCGCTAGCGGGGTCTACGAGCAGTACTTC	CASSFASGVYEQYF
TRBV7-2	17	many	TRBD1	TRBJ2-1	TGTGCCAGCAGCTTTGCAACCGGGACAGGGAGCTACAATGAGCAGTTCTTC	CASSFATGTGSYNEQFF
TRBV5-1	15	many	-	TRBJ2-3	TGCGCCAGCAGCCCCCAGGGACACCCCGCAGATACGCAGTATTTT	CASSPQGHPADTQYF
TRBV12-3/TRBV12-4	15	many	TRBD1	TRBJ2-5	TGTGCCAGCAGTACCCACAGGGGGCCGCAAGAGACCCAGTACTTC	CASSTHRGPQETQYF
TRBV4-1	14	many	-	TRBJ1-1	TGCGCCAGCAGCCATGGACGGCTGAACACTGAAGCTTTCTTT	CASSHGRLNTEAFF
TRBV6-1	14	many	-	TRBJ2-7	TGTGCCAGCACACTTCGGGCCCCCCTTTACGAGCAGTACTTC	CASTLRAPLYEQYF
TRBV11-2	15	many	-	TRBJ2-3	TGTGCCAGCAGCTTAGGAGGGGGGTCGCCAGATACGCAGTATTTT	CASSLGGGSPDTQYF
TRBV4-3	15	many	-	TRBJ2-5	TGCGCCAGCAGCCTATTCACAGGGACCCAAGAGACCCAGTACTTC	CASSLFTGTQETQYF
TRBV29-1	14	many	-	TRBJ2-5	TGCAGCGTTGGAATTAGCGGCCTGGGAGAGACCCAGTACTTC	CSVGISGLGETQYF
TRBV12-3/TRBV12-4	15	many	TRBD1	TRBJ2-1	TGTGCCAGCAGTTTTTTGGGACAGGTAAACAATGAGCAGTTCTTC	CASSFLGQVNNEQFF
TRBV7-3	14	many	-	TRBJ2-1	TGTGCCAGCAGCTCGCAGGGGAGGTACAATGAGCAGTTCTTC	CASSSQGRYNEQFF
TRBV4-1	15	many	TRBD1	TRBJ2-5	TGCGCCAGCAGCTTTGCCGGGACAGGGAAAGAGACCCAGTACTTC	CASSFAGTGKETQYF
TRBV20-1	15	many	TRBD1	TRBJ2-1	TGCAGTGCTTCGCTCTGGGGACAGGGGTACAATGAGCAGTTCTTC	CSASLWGQGYNEQFF
TRBV20-1	14	many	-	TRBJ1-3	TGCAGTGCTAGGGATGGGTTTTCCGGAAACACCATATATTTT	CSARDGFSGNTIYF
TRBV10-3	15	many	TRBD1	TRBJ2-7	TGTGCCATCAGTGAGTACTCGACAGGGGACTACGAGCAGTACTTC	CAISEYSTGDYEQYF
TRBV20-1	15	many	TRBD2	TRBJ2-2	TGCAGTGCTAGGGGACTAGCGGGGGCCCGGGGGGAGCTGTTTTTT	CSARGLAGARGELFF
TRBV5-1	13	many	TRBD1	TRBJ2-1	TGCGCCAGCAGTGGGACAGGCTACAATGAGCAGTTCTTC	CASSGTGYNEQFF
TRBV15	13	many	TRBD1	TRBJ1-2	TGTGCCACCAGCAAGGGACAGGGGCCTGGCTACACCTTC	CATSKGQGPGYTF
TRBV5-1	15	many	TRBD1	TRBJ2-7	TGCGCCAGCAGTCCGAACCCCGGGACAGGTTACGAGCAGTACTTC	CASSPNPGTGYEQYF
TRBV7-2	13	many	TRBD2	TRBJ2-4	TGTGCCAGCAGCTCCGGGGGGGTAAACATTCAGTACTTC	CASSSGGVNIQYF
TRBV3-1	13	many	TRBD2	TRBJ2-7	TGTGCCAGCAGCCAAGGGGAGGGCTACGAGCAGTACTTC	CASSQGEGYEQYF
TRBV3-1	12	many	-	TRBJ1-5	TGTGCCAGCAGCCAATTGGGTCAGCCCCAGCATTTT	CASSQLGQPQHF
TRBV12-3/TRBV12-4	15	many	TRBD2	TRBJ2-1	TGTGCCAGCAGTTTCCAAGCGGGGGGCCACAATGAGCAGTTCTTC	CASSFQAGGHNEQFF
TRBV19	15	few	-	TRBJ2-1	TGTGCCAGTAAAAAGCCGGGACTCCAGTCCGGTGAGCAGTTCTTC	CASKKPGLQSGEQFF
TRBV5-1	14	many	-	TRBJ1-1	TGCGCCAGCAGCTTGGCAGAGGGGGGATTTTCGGCTTTCTTT	CASSLAEGGFSAFF
TRBV7-9	12	many	-	TRBJ1-1	TGTGCCAGCAGCTTAGAAGTGACTGAAGCTTTCTTT	CASSLEVTEAFF
TRBV6-2/TRBV6-3	12	many	-	TRBJ2-5	TGTGCCAGCAGCCCCACCCAAGAGACCCAGTACTTC	CASSPTQETQYF
TRBV7-3	13	many	-	TRBJ2-1	TGTGCCAGCAGTCTAGGGTGGGGTAATGAGCAGTTCTTC	CASSLGWGNEQFF
TRBV20-1	14	many	TRBD2	TRBJ2-1	TGCAGTGCGCGGCGGGGGGGCAACTACAATGAGCAGTTCTTC	CSARRGGNYNEQFF
TRBV12-3/TRBV12-4	16	many	-	TRBJ1-6	TGTGCCAGCAGGATCAGGGGCGCCAACTATAATTCACCCCTCCACTTT	CASRIRGANYNSPLHF
TRBV7-2	13	many	-	TRBJ1-6	TGTGCCAGCAGCTTTCCGGGTTCGGGGGCCCTCCACTTT	CASSFPGSGALHF
TRBV5-1	15	many	TRBD1	TRBJ2-4	TGCGCCAGCAGCCAGCCGGGACAGGGCCGAAACATTCAGTACTTC	CASSQPGQGRNIQYF
TRBV7-9	13	many	-	TRBJ2-1	TGTGCCAGCAGCTTACGACAGTACAATGAGCAGTTCTTC	CASSLRQYNEQFF
TRBV11-2	14	many	-	TRBJ2-7	TGTGCCAGCAGCTTAGCGGCGTACTCCTACGAGCAGTACTTC	CASSLAAYSYEQYF
TRBV6-5	15	many	-	TRBJ2-3	TGTGCCGCCTGTGACTCGCTAGCGACGACAGATACGCAGTATTTT	CAACDSLATTDTQYF
TRBV4-1	16	many	-	TRBJ1-3	TGCGCCAGCAGCCAACCGGGACGCAGCTCTGGAAACACCATATATTTT	CASSQPGRSSGNTIYF
TRBV7-9	13	many	TRBD2	TRBJ2-1	TGTGCCAGCAGCTTGGGAGCGGGGGACAAGGAGTTCTTC	CASSLGAGDKEFF
TRBV29-1	19	many	-	TRBJ2-2	TGCAGCGTTGAAGATCGGAAAGGAAGGCTACGGTGGAACACCGGGGAGCTGTTTTTT	CSVEDRKGRLRWNTGELFF
TRBV11-2	12	many	-	TRBJ2-3	TGTGCCAGCAGCTTAGGGGGGGATACGCAGTATTTT	CASSLGGDTQYF